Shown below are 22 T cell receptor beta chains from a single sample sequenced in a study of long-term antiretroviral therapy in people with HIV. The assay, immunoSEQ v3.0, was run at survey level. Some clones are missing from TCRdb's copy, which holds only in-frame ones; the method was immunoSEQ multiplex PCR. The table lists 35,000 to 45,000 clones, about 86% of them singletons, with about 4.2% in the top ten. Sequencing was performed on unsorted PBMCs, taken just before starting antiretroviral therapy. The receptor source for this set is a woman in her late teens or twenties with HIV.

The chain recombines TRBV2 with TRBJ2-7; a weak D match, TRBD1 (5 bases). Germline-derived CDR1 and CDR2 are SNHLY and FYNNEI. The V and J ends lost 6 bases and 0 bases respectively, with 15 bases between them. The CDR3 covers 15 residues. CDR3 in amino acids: CASRIDSGSSYEQYF. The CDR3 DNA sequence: TGTGCCAGCAGGATCGACAGTGGCAGCTCCTACGAGCAGTACTTC. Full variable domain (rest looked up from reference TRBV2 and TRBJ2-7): EPEVTQTPSHQVTQMGQEVILRCVPISNHLYFYWYRQILGQKVEFLVSFYNNEISEKSEIFDDQFSVERPDGSNFTLKIRSTKLEDSAMYFCASRIDSGSSYEQYFGPGTRLTVT.

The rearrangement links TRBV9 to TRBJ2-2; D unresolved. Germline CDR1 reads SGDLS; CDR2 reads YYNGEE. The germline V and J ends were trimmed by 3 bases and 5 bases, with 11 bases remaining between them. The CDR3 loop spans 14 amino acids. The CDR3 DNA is TGTGCCAGCAGCGACCGCGAGGTGACCGGGGAGCTGTTTTTT. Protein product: CASSDREVTGELFF.

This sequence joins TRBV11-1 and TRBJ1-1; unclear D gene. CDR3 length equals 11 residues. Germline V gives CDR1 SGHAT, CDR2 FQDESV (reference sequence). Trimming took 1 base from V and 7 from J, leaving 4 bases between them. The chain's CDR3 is CASSLDHEAFF. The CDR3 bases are TGTGCCAGCAGCTTAGATCATGAAGCTTTCTTT.

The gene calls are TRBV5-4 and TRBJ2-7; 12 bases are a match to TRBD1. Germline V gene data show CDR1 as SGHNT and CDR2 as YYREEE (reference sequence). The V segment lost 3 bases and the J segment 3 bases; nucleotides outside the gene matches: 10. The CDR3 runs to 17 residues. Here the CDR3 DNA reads TGTGCCAGCAGCTCAACGGGACAGGGGGCGAATATCTACGAGCAGTACTTC. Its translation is CASSSTGQGANIYEQYF. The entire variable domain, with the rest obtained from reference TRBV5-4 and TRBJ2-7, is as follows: ETGVTQSPTHLIKTRGQQVTLRCSSQSGHNTVSWYQQALGQGPQFIFQYYREEENGRGNFPPRFSGLQFPNYSSELNVNALELDDSALYLCASSSTGQGANIYEQYFGPGTRLTVT.

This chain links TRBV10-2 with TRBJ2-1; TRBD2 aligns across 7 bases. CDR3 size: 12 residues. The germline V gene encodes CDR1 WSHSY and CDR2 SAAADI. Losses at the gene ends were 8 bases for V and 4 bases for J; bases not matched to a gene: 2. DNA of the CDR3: TGCGCCAGCGGGGAGGGTTACAATGAGCAGTTCTTC. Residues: CASGEGYNEQFF.

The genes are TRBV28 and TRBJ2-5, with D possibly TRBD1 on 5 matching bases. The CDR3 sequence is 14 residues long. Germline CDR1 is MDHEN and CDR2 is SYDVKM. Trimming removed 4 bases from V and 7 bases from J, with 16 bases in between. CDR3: CASSSRPGFGTQYF. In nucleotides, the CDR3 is TGTGCCAGCAGTTCCCGACCAGGGTTCGGGACCCAGTACTTC.

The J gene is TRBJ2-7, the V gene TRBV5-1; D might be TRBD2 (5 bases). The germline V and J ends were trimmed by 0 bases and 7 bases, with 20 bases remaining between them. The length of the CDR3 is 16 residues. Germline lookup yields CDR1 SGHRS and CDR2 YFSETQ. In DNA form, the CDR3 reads TGCGCCAGCAGCTTGGATCTAGCCTCGGGCTCGGGGGAGCAGTACTTC. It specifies CASSLDLASGSGEQYF. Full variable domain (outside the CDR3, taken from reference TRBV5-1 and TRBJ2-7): KAGVTQTPRYLIKTRGQQVTLSCSPISGHRSVSWYQQTPGQGLQFLFEYFSETQRNKGNFPGRFSGRQFSNSRSEMNVSTLELGDSALYLCASSLDLASGSGEQYFGPGTRLTVT.

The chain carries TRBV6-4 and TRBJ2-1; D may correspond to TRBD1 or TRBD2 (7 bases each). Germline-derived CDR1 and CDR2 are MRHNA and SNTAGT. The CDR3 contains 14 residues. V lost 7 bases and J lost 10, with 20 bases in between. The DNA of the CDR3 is TGTGCCAGCAAGATCGACAGGGAGGGGGGAGAGCAGTTCTTC. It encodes CASKIDREGGEQFF.

CDR3 in DNA: TGTGCCAGCGGCGACTCGGGAGGGGGCCTTGGCTACACCTTC. It encodes CASGDSGGGLGYTF. This sequence joins TRBV27 and TRBJ1-2; 7 bases match TRBD1. The CDR3 runs to 14 residues. The germline gives CDR1 MNHEY, CDR2 SMNVEV (reference sequence). V lost 8 bases, J lost 7 bases, and 13 bases stayed unmatched.

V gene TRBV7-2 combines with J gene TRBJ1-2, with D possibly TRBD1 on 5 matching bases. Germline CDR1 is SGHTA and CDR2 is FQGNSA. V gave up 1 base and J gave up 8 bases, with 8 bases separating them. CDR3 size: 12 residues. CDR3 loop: CASSLDRGGYTF. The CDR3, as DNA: TGTGCCAGCAGCTTAGATAGGGGCGGCTACACCTTC.

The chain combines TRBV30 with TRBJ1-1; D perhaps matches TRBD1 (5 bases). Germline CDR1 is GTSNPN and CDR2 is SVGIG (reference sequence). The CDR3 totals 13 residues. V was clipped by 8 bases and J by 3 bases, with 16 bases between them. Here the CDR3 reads CARTRQQDTEAFF. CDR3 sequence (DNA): TGTGCCAGAACGAGACAACAGGACACTGAAGCTTTCTTT.

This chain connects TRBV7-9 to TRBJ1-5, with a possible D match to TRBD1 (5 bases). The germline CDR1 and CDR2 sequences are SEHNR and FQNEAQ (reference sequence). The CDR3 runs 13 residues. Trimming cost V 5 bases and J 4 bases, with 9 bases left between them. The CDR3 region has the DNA TGTGCCAGCAGCGCACCAGGGAATCAGCCCCAGCATTTT. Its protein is CASSAPGNQPQHF.

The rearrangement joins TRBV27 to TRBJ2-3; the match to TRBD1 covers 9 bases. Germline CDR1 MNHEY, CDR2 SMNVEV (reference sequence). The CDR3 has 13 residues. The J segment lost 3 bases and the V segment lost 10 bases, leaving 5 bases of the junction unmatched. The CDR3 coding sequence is TGTGCCATCGGACAGGGGCCGACAGATACGCAGTATTTT. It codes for CAIGQGPTDTQYF.

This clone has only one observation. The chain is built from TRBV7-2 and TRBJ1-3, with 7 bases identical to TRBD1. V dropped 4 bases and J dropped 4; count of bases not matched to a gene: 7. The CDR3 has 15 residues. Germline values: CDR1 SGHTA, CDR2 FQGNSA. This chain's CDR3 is CASSYYPGQGNTIYF. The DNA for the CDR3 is TGTGCCAGCAGCTACTATCCGGGACAGGGAAACACCATATATTTT.

The CDR3 protein is CASGGSSSYEQYF. The CDR3, as DNA: TGTGCCAGCGGGGGGAGCAGCTCCTACGAGCAGTACTTC. This chain uses TRBV9 with TRBJ2-7; D is possibly TRBD2 (6 bases). The length of the CDR3 is 13 residues. V lost 7 bases, J lost 0 bases, and 11 bases lay in between. Germline lookup yields CDR1 SGDLS and CDR2 YYNGEE.

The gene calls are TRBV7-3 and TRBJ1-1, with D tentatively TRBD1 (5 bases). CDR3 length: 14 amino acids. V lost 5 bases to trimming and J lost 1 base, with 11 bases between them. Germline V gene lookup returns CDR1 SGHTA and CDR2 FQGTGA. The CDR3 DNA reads TGTGCCAGCAGCGCGGGACCAGAGAACACTGAAGCTTTCTTT. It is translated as CASSAGPENTEAFF.

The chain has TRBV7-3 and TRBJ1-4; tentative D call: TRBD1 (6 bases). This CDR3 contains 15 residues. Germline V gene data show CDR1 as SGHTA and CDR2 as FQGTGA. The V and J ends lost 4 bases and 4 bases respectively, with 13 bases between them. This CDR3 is CASSSNRAVNEKLFF. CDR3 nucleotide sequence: TGTGCCAGCAGCTCAAACAGGGCCGTTAATGAAAAACTGTTTTTT.

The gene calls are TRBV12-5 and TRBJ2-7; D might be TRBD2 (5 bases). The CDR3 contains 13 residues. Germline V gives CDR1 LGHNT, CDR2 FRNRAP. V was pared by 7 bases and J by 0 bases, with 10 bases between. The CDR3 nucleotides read TGTGCTAGTGCTCTTGGGAGCTCCTACGAGCAGTACTTC. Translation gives CASALGSSYEQYF.

CDR3 nucleotides: TGTGCCAGCAGCCCCTCCGGACTAGCGGGAGAGGACGAGCAGTACTTC. Protein: CASSPSGLAGEDEQYF. The chain has TRBV9 and TRBJ2-7; 13 nucleotides line up with TRBD2. The germline CDR1 and CDR2 sequences are SGDLS and YYNGEE. V gave up 4 bases and J gave up 5 bases; unmatched junction bases: 9. This CDR3 has 16 residues.

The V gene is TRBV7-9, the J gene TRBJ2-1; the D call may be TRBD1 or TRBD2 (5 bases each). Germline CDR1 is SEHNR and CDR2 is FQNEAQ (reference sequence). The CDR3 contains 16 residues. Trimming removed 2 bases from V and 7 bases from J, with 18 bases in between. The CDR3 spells CASSLSFPGTRNEQFF. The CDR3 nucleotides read TGTGCCAGCAGCTTATCATTCCCCGGGACCCGTAATGAGCAGTTCTTC.

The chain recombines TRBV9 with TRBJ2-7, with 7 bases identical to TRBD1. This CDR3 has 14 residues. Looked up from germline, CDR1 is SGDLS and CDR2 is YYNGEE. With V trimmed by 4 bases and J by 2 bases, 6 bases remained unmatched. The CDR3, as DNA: TGTGCCAGCAGCTTACAGGGGACGGCCTACGAGCAGTACTTC. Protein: CASSLQGTAYEQYF.

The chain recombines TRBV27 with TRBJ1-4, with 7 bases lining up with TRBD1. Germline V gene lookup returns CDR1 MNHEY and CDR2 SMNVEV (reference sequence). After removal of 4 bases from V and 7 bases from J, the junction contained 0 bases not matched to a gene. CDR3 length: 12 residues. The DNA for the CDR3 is TGTGCCAGCAGTTACAGGGGTGAAAAACTGTTTTTT. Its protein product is CASSYRGEKLFF.